The 13 T cell receptor beta chains presented below share a single source sample, sequenced in a study of blood T cell repertoires in COVID-19. Profiled with immunoSEQ multiplex PCR; TCRdb holds only in-frame clones, not every one. The profile shows about 240,000 clones, 82% of them singletons. The specimen was peripheral blood. Receptor source: a woman of 80 years or more with COVID-19, enrolled during active disease.

V is TRBV9 and J is TRBJ1-4; possible D gene TRBD1, 5 bases. Germline CDR1 and CDR2: SGDLS and YYNGEE. There are 15 residues in the CDR3. Trimming shortened V by 0 bases and J by 7 bases, and 13 bases separated the two germline ends. As DNA, the CDR3 is TGTGCCAGCAGCGTAGCTAGGGGATCGGGTGAAAAACTGTTTTTT. Its protein product is CASSVARGSGEKLFF.

V is TRBV7-8 and J is TRBJ2-1; weak D call: TRBD1 (5 bases). The CDR3 covers 16 residues. CDR1 is SGHVS, CDR2 FQNEAQ, per germline. Trimming pared 1 base from V and 5 bases from J, leaving 15 bases between. The DNA for the CDR3 is TGTGCCAGCAGCTTAGTTCCAGGGCTTGTGGACAATGAGCAGTTCTTC. Its protein is CASSLVPGLVDNEQFF.

The rearrangement links TRBV5-1 to TRBJ2-7; 8 bases align to TRBD2. V dropped 0 bases and J dropped 5; count of bases not matched to a gene: 10. The V gene's germline CDR1 is SGHRS and CDR2 YFSETQ. The CDR3 is 16 amino acids. Here the CDR3 reads CASSLVPAGAGNEQYF. The CDR3 coding sequence is TGCGCCAGCAGCTTGGTCCCAGCGGGAGCGGGGAACGAGCAGTACTTC.

The rearrangement joins TRBV6-5 to TRBJ1-1; 9 nucleotides match TRBD1. Per the germline V gene, CDR1 is MNHEY and CDR2 is SVGAGI. The CDR3 consists of 13 residues. V gave up 7 bases and J gave up 5 bases; unmatched junction bases: 5. CDR3 nucleotides: TGTGCCAGCACCGACAGGGGGGGAACTGAAGCTTTCTTT. It yields the protein CASTDRGGTEAFF.

As for this clone: At one boundary the junction diverges from the germline segment, which might be a read error. V usage is TRBV6-1 and J usage is TRBJ1-5, with D unresolved. CDR3 length equals 16 residues. Germline values: CDR1 MNHNS, CDR2 SASEGT. CDR3 amino acids: CASREALRWRTLPQHF. For the CDR3, the DNA is TGTGCCAGCAGGGAAGCCCTTCGGTGGAGAACATTGCCCCAGCATTTT.

The chain employs TRBV7-3 and TRBJ2-3, with 7 bases identical to TRBD2. This CDR3 has 17 amino acids. CDR1 and CDR2 (germline): SGHTA, FQGTGA. J gave up 3 bases and V 5 bases, and 14 bases lay outside the gene matches. The CDR3 bases are TGTGCCAGCAGCCCGGGACCGCCGGCTAGCGGAACAGATACGCAGTATTTT. Its translation: CASSPGPPASGTDTQYF.

V and J are TRBV5-1 and TRBJ2-2, with D possibly being TRBD1 (5 bases). With 1 base removed from V and 2 bases from J, the gap between germline ends came to 9 bases. The germline CDR1 and CDR2 sequences are SGHRS and YFSETQ. The CDR3 contains 15 residues. DNA of the CDR3: TGCGCCAGCAGCTTGTTACAGGCAAACACCGGGGAGCTGTTTTTT. This codes for CASSLLQANTGELFF.

The chain links TRBV18 to TRBJ1-1, with TRBD1 matching 7 bases. Germline CDR1 reads KGHSH; CDR2 reads LQKENI. The CDR3 consists of 16 residues. The V gene end was trimmed by 1 base and the J gene end by 2 bases; junction bases not matched to a gene: 7. In DNA, the CDR3 is TGTGCCAGCTCACCACGGACAGGATTTTCAAACACTGAAGCTTTCTTT. This translates into CASSPRTGFSNTEAFF.

The V gene is TRBV19, the J gene TRBJ1-5; D remains unclear. The germline V and J ends were trimmed by 2 bases and 5 bases, with 4 bases remaining between them. This CDR3 is built from 12 residues. CDR1 and CDR2 from the germline V gene are LNHDA and SQIVND (reference sequence). CDR3 residues: CASSIRDQPQHF. DNA of the CDR3: TGTGCCAGTAGTATAAGAGATCAGCCCCAGCATTTT.

This chain uses TRBV11-3 with TRBJ2-1; 14 nucleotides line up with TRBD2. The CDR3 has 16 residues. From germline, CDR1 is SGHNT and CDR2 YENEEA. The junction had 9 bases not matched to a gene; V was cut back by 4 bases and J by 10 bases. The DNA for the CDR3 is TGTGCCAGCAGCTGGGGGGGACTAGCGGGAGTATTCGAGCAGTTCTTC. Translated, it gives CASSWGGLAGVFEQFF.

V usage is TRBV7-2 and J usage is TRBJ1-4; perhaps TRBD1 as D (5 bases). Germline loops: CDR1 SGHTA, CDR2 FQGNSA. Trimming cost V 6 bases and J 0 bases, with 8 bases left between them. The length of the CDR3 is 14 residues. The CDR3 is CASRQTATNEKLFF. CDR3 bases: TGTGCCAGCAGACAGACAGCAACTAATGAAAAACTGTTTTTT.

The V and J genes are TRBV30 and TRBJ1-2, with D possibly matching TRBD1 (6 bases). With 7 bases removed from V and 1 base from J, the gap between germline ends came to 13 bases. This CDR3 region has 13 residues. CDR1 is GTSNPN and CDR2 is SVGIG in the germline V gene (reference sequence). The CDR3 sequence: CAFGQLYNYGYTF. The CDR3 nucleotides read TGTGCCTTCGGACAGCTATATAACTATGGCTACACCTTC.

This clone was observed a handful of times. The J gene is TRBJ2-2, the V gene TRBV6-2 or TRBV6-3; unclear D gene. This CDR3 has 15 amino acids. CDR1 and CDR2 from the germline V gene are MNHEY and SVGEGT. Trimming pared 0 bases from V and 2 bases from J, leaving 7 bases between. The CDR3 sequence: CASSYSHRNTGELFF. Here the CDR3 DNA reads TGTGCCAGCAGTTACTCCCACAGAAACACCGGGGAGCTGTTTTTT.